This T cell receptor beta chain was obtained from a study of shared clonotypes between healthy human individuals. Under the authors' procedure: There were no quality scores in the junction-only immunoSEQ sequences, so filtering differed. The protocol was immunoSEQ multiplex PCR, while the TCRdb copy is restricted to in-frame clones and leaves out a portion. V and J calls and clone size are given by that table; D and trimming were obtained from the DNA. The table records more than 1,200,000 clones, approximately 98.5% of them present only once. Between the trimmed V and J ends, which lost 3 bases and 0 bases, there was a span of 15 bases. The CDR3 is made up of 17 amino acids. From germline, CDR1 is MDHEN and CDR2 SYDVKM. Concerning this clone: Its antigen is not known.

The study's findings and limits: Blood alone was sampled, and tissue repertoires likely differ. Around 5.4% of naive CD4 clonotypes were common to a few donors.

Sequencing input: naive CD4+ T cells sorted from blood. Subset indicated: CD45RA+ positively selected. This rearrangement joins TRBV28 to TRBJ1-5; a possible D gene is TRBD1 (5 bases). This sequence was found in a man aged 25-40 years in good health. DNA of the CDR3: TGTGCCAGCAGTTTGGGCAGGGCGATCTATAGCAATCAGCCCCAGCATTTT. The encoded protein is CASSLGRAIYSNQPQHF.